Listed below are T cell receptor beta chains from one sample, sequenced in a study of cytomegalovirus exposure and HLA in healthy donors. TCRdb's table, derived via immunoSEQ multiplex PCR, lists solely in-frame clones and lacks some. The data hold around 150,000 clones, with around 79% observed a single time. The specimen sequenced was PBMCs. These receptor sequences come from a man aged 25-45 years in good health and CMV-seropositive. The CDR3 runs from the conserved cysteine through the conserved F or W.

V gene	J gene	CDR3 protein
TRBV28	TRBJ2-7	CASSPLPGTGSTEQYF
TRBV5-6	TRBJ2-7	CASSSPSVPYEQYF
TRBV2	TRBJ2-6	CASSEIDSHTFSGANGLTF
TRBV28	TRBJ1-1	CASSSAGTGGTEAFF
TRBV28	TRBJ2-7	CATGDRGDYEQYF
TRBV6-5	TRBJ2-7	CASSYSKGLYSYEQYF
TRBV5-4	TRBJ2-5	CASSAVAGRQETQYF
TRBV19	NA	CASSIAGINTPYEQYF
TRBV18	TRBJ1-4	CASSQSRNEKLFF
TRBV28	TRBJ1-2	CASRLYYGYTF
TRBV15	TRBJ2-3	CATSRDLLAGALDTQYF
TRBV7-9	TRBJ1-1	CASWVRTEAFF
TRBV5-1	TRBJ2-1	CASSLVTGGKGYNEQFF
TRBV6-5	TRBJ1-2	CASSRGQGARDGYTF
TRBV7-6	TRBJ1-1	CASSAGDTEAFF
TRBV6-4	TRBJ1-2	CASSPGTPAGGYTF
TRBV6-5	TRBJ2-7	CASSYSGQTYEQYF
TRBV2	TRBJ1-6	CASFTGPSNSPLHF
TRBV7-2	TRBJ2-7	CASSSSPSLRTTEQYF
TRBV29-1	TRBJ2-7	CSVAGTSGGSQNPYEQYF
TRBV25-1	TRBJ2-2	CASSESLETNTGELFF
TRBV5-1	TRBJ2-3	CASTLDASGTDTQYF
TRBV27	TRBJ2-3	CASSLKTRQISTDTQYF
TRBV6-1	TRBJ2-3	CASSEARVAGGRTDTQYF
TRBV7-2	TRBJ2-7	CASSLGTGNYEQYF
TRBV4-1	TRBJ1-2	CASSQDSDYYGYTF